This is a list of T cell receptor beta chains from one sample in a study of shared clonotypes between healthy human individuals. The repertoire was sequenced with immunoSEQ multiplex PCR; TCRdb's copy has only in-frame clones and lacks some. The sample lists about 2.1 million clones; roughly 95% were seen once. What was sequenced was naive CD8+ T cells from PBMCs. The receptors derive from a man between 18 and 29 years old in good health. Some clones in this sample may be carry-over from other donors' samples. CDR3s leave out the opening cysteine and the closing phenylalanine or tryptophan.

>15|TRBJ1-1|TRBV7-8
ASSLPTTGRGGTEAF
>15|TRBJ1-5|TRBV28
ASSTWAGGMENQPQH
>14|TRBJ2-2|TRBV11-1
ASSVTSGSNTGELF
>13|TRBJ2-7|TRBV7-9
ASSSVRQGAYEQY
>18|TRBJ2-2|TRBV7-3
ASSLTSFSLAGGPPGELF
>14|TRBJ2-1|TRBV4-3
ASSPERGLAGGEQF
>10|TRBJ2-7|TRBV5-6
ASSLAGTEQY
>11|TRBJ2-7|TRBV27
ASSPIDTYEQY
>14|TRBJ2-1|TRBV10-3
AISESSRRLNNEQF
>13|TRBJ2-5|TRBV7-9
ASSHWGEPQETQY
>11|TRBJ2-1|TRBV30
AWTVAWDNEQF
>12|TRBJ2-7|TRBV7-9
ASSPPTAFYEQY
>13|TRBJ2-7|TRBV14
ASSQRRGDSYEQY
>11|TRBJ2-1|TRBV27
ASRDGYYNEQF
>14|TRBJ2-7|TRBV4-2
ASSQEAPGAGYEQY
>11|TRBJ2-7|TRBV6-5
ASTDRGAYEQY
>16|TRBJ2-1|TRBV19
ASSILKGQGPTYNEQF
>10|TRBJ2-3|TRBV7-9
ASSLPRDTQY
>12|TRBJ2-1|TRBV27
ASSRIGAFNEQF
>13|TRBJ1-1|TRBV27
ASRMELSGSTEAF
>9|TRBJ2-7|TRBV28
ASSSGHEQY
>15|TRBJ2-1|TRBV5-1
ASSLHSTGGRFDEQF
>16|TRBJ2-3|TRBV4-1
ASSQDWGTKNSADTQY
>13|TRBJ2-1|TRBV4-2
ASSQDTPEDNEQF
>15|TRBJ1-2|TRBV2
ASSELRTGGSNYGYT
>11|TRBJ2-7|TRBV27
ASSVSRTGEQY
>13|TRBJ2-3|TRBV2
ATLSTGKGLDTQY
>11|TRBJ2-5|TRBV10-2
ASRDRGLETQY
>13|TRBJ2-2|TRBV29-1
SVENLAGVTGELF
>13|TRBJ1-2|TRBV5-4
ASSLSQGAPYDYT
>14|TRBJ2-6|TRBV2
ASSGFRGTGANVLT
>13|TRBJ1-5|TRBV7-3
ASSLRDRVNQPQH
>12|TRBJ1-1|TRBV30
AWSAILAATEAF
>13|TRBJ2-7|TRBV21-1
ASPTIRDRPWEQY
>13|TRBJ1-2|TRBV9
ASSFRRDRDYGYT
>12|TRBJ1-5|TRBV5-8
ASSFQRNHQPQH
>11|TRBJ1-2|TRBV5-5
ASSLAGGNGYT
>14|TRBJ2-7|TRBV6-5
ASSYSTGQAHYEQY
>12|TRBJ2-7|TRBV6-1
ASSEVDRGSEQY
>12|TRBJ1-6|TRBV15
ATGDYITRRPLH
>12|TRBJ2-1|TRBV30
ALVGQRDYNEQF
>11|TRBJ1-2|TRBV28
ASSSRWEDGYT
>15|TRBJ2-2|TRBV7-2
ASSSLGVRRNTGELF
>12|TRBJ2-2|TRBV28
ASSLQGDTGELF
>12|TRBJ1-1|TRBV27
ASSLGQINTEAF
>12|TRBJ1-4|TRBV6-5
ASTSRTGGGKLF
>13|TRBJ2-1|TRBV9
ASSVVGALGDEQF
>13|TRBJ2-7|TRBV5-5
ASSILPDRGYEQY
>14|TRBJ2-5|TRBV27
ASTQTPGLGVETQY
>11|TRBJ2-7|TRBV28
ASSRDPGYEQY
>12|TRBJ1-3|TRBV19
ASSISISGNTIY
>10|TRBJ1-2|TRBV30
AWSVLGGPLT
>14|TRBJ2-1|TRBV7-9
ASSSPQGSSYNEQF
>10|TRBJ2-7|TRBV5-1
ASSLVRYEQY
>14|TRBJ2-2|TRBV28
ASGVGVAANTGELF
>17|TRBJ2-2|TRBV7-9
ASSSAVSGSWVFTGELF
>12|TRBJ2-2|TRBV27
ATKTGANTGELF
>13|TRBJ2-1|TRBV5-1
ASSWVAGGYNEQF